Listed below are T cell receptor beta chains from one sample, sequenced in a study of regulatory T cells in long-lasting Graves disease. TCRdb reprocessed the multiplex PCR reads with MiXCR, giving one entry per CDR3 protein. The table has a few hundred thousand distinct CDR3 sequences, approximately 16% seen once. Sequenced here: peripheral blood mononuclear cells (PBMCs), sampled at new diagnosis, from a patient treated with antithyroid drugs. These receptors all come from a female donor with Graves disease. CDR3s include the opening cysteine and the closing phenylalanine or tryptophan. A D gene is named only where the DNA matches it firmly. A clone size is listed for some rows: how often the clone was seen (once, few, many), or a class if it is expanded.

j_call v_call d_call clone_size cdr3_nt cdr3_aa
TRBJ1-1 TRBV12-3/TRBV12-4 - - TGTGCCACCGCTGGGGGGAACACTGAAGCTTTCTTT CATAGGNTEAFF
TRBJ2-7 TRBV7-2 TRBD1 few TGTGCCGGCAGCTTAGGGGGCAGCTACGAGCAGTACTTC CAGSLGGSYEQYF
TRBJ2-3 TRBV11-3 TRBD2 many TGTGCCAGCAGCTTCGTGACTAGCGGGAGCGCGTCAGATACGCAGTATTTT CASSFVTSGSASDTQYF
TRBJ1-2 TRBV12-3/TRBV12-4 - many TGTGCCAGCAGTCCACGTGAGGCTGGCTACACCTTC CASSPREAGYTF
TRBJ2-7 TRBV20-1 TRBD2 many TGCAGTGCTCCATCCACTAGCGGCATAGACGAGCAGTACTTC CSAPSTSGIDEQYF
TRBJ1-1 TRBV28 TRBD1 many TGTGCCAGCAGTCCCGGGACAGGGGGAGGTGAAGCTTTCTTT CASSPGTGGGEAFF
TRBJ2-1 TRBV7-2 - many TGTGCCAGCAGCAACCCCTCTAGCGCTGAGCAGTTCTTC CASSNPSSAEQFF
TRBJ2-7 TRBV5-4 - - TGTGCCAGCAGCTTGTGGCCGACCTCCTACGAGCAGTACTTC CASSLWPTSYEQYF
TRBJ2-1 TRBV7-9 - - TGTGCCAGCAGCTTTACAGCCTACAATGAGCAGTTCTTC CASSFTAYNEQFF
TRBJ2-1 TRBV7-2 - many TGTGCCAGCAGCTTATCAAGCTCCTACAATGAGCAGTTCTTC CASSLSSSYNEQFF
TRBJ1-1 TRBV6-2/TRBV6-3 TRBD1 - TGTGCCAGCAGCGGACAGGGGGACGACACTGAAGCTTTCTTT CASSGQGDDTEAFF